The sequence of this T cell receptor beta chain was determined in a study of response to subunit inactivated influenza vaccine. The germline gives CDR1 LGHNA, CDR2 YSLEER. The CDR3 length is 15 residues. V shed 3 bases, J shed 6 bases, and the junction held 6 bases outside the gene matches. Via MiXCR, TCRdb re-called the RT-PCR reads, giving one row per CDR3 protein. The data show about 300,000 distinct CDR3 sequences, 21% seen once. This TCR was recovered from a man aged 50-75 years who received an inactivated influenza vaccine. Sample: PBMCs from blood, taken around 22 months after vaccination. The chain uses TRBV4-3 and TRBJ2-3, with 10 bases fitting TRBD2. CDR3 residues: CASSHRTSGVDTQYF. CDR3 sequence (DNA): TGCGCCAGCAGCCACCGGACTAGCGGAGTGGATACGCAGTATTTT.